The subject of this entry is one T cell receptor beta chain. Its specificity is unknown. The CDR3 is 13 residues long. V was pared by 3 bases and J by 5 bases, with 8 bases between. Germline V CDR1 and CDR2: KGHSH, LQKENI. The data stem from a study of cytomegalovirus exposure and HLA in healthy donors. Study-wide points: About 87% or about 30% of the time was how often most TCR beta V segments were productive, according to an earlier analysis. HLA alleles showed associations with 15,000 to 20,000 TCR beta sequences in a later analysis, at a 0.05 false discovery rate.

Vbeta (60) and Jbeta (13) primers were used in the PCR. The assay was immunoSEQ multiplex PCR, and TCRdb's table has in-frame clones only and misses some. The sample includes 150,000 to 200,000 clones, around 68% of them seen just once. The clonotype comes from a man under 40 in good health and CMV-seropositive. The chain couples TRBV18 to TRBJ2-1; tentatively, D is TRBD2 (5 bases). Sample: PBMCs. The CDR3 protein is CASSPGGDNEQFF. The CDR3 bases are TGTGCCAGCTCACCCGGAGGCGACAATGAGCAGTTCTTC.